This T cell receptor (beta chain) comes out of a study of graft-versus-host responses after intestinal transplantation. Findings and limits, study-wide: Recipient marrow contained GvH clones, some of which appeared first in ileum or blood.

This CDR3 is built from 15 residues. V gave up 6 bases and J gave up 5 bases; unmatched junction bases: 9. CDR1 is WSHSY, CDR2 SAAADI, per germline. The repertoire was sequenced with immunoSEQ multiplex PCR; TCRdb's copy has only in-frame clones and lacks some. This sample carries about 14,000 clones, around 95% of them seen once, and the ten largest clones take roughly 0.7%. Notes on this clone: No antigen is known for it.

This receptor was taken from a human patient who received an intestinal transplant, so some T cells may come from the graft donor. Material: PBMCs, obtained 9 days after transplant. The V call is TRBV10-2, the J call TRBJ2-3, with 9 nucleotides matching TRBD2. The CDR3 loop is CASRRREGARDTQYF. The DNA for the CDR3 is TGCGCCAGCAGACGGCGGGAGGGCGCCCGAGATACGCAGTATTTT.